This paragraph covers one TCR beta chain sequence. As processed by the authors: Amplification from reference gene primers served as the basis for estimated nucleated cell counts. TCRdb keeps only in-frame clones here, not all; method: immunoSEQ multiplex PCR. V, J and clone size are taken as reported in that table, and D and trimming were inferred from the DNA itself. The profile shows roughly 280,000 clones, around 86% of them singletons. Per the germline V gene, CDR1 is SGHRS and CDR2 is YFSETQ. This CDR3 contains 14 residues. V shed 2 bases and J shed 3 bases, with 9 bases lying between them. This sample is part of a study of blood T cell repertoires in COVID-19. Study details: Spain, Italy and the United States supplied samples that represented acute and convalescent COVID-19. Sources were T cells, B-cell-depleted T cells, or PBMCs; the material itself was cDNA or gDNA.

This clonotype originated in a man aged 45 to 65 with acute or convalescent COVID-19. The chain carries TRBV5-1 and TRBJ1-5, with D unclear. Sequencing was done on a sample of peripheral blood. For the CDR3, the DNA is TGCGCCAGCAGCTTAGGAGAAATCAATCAGCCCCAGCATTTT. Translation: CASSLGEINQPQHF.